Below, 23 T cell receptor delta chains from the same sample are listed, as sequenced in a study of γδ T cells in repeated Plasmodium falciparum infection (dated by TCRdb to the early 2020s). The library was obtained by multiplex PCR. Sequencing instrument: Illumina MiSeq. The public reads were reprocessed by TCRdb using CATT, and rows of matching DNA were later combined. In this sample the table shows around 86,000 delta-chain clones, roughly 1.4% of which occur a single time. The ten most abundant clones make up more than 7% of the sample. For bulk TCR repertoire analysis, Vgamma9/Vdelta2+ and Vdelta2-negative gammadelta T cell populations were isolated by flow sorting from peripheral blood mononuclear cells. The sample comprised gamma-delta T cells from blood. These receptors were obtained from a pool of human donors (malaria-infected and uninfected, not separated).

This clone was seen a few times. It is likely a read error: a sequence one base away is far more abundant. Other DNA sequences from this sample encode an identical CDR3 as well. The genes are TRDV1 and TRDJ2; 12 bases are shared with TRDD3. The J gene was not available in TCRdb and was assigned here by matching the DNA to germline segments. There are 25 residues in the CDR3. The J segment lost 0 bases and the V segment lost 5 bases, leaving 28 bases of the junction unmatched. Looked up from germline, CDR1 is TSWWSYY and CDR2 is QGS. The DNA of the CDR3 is TGTGCTCTTGGGCCCCGCCTTGATACTACTGGGGGATACCTTACCCTCCCCGCTTTGACAGCACAACTCTTCTTT. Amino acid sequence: CALGPRLDTTGGYLTLPALTAQLFF.

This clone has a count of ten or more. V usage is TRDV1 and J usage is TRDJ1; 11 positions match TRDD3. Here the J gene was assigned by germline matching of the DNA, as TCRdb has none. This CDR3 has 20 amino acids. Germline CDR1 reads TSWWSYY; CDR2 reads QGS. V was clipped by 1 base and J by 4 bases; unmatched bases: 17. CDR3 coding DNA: TGTGCTCTTGGGGAACCCACGGGGAACTGGGGGATAAGCAGCAGCGATAAACTCATCTTT. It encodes CALGEPTGNWGISSSDKLIF.

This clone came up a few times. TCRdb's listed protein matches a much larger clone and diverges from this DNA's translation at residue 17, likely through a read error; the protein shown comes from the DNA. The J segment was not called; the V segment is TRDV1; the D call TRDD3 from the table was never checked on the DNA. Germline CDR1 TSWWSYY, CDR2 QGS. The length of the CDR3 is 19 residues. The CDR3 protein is CALGVQAPREGYASDKPIF. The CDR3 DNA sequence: TGTGCTCTTGGGGTTCAGGCCCCACGCGAGGGATACGCTTCCGATAAACCCATCTTT.

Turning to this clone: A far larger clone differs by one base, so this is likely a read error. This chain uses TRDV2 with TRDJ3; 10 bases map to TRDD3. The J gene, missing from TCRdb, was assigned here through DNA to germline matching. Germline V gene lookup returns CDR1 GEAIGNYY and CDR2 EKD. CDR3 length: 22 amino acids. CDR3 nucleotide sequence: TGTGCCTGCGACACTTTACTGGGGGATCCCACCCCCGGCTCCTGGGACACCCGACAGATGTTTTTC. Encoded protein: CACDTLLGDPTPGSWDTRQMFF.

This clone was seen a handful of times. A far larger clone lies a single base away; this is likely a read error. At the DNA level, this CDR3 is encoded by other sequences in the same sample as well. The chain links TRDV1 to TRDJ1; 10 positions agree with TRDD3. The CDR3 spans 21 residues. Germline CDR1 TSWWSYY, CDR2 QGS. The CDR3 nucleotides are TGTGCTCTTGGGGCCCACTTCCTACGAACCCCTCTGGGGGATAAAACCGATAAACTCATCTTC. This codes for CALGAHFLRTPLGDKTDKLIF.

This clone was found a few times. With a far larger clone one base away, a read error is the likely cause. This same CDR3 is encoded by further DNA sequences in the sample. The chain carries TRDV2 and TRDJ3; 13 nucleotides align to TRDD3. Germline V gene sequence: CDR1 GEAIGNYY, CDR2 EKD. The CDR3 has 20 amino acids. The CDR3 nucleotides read TGTGCCTGTGACCGGAGACTGGGGGATACGCGTTTCTGGGACACCCGACAAATGTTTTTC. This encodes CACDRRLGDTRFWDTRQMFF.

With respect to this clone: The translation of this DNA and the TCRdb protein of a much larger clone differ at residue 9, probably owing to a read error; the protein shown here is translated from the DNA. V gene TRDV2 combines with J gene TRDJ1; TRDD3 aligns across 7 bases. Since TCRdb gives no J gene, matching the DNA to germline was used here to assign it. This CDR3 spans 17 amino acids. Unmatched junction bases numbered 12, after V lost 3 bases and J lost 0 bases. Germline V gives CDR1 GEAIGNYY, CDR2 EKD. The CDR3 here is CACDSLLGNTYTDKLIF. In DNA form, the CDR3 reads TGTGCCTGTGACTCATTACTGGGGAATACGTACACCGATAAACTCATCTTT.

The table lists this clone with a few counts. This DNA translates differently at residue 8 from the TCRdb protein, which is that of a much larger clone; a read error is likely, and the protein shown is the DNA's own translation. The CDR3 loop reads CALGERLPQYWGGDKLIF. For the CDR3, the DNA is TGTGCTCTTGGGGAACGCCTACCCCAGTACTGGGGGGGTGATAAACTCATCTTT. The V call is TRDV1, the J call TRDJ1, with 8 bases lining up with TRDD3. Here the J gene was assigned by germline matching of the DNA, as TCRdb has none. Trimming took 1 base from V and 5 from J; bases not matched to a gene: 15. CDR1 TSWWSYY and CDR2 QGS come from the germline V gene. This CDR3 is 18 amino acids long.

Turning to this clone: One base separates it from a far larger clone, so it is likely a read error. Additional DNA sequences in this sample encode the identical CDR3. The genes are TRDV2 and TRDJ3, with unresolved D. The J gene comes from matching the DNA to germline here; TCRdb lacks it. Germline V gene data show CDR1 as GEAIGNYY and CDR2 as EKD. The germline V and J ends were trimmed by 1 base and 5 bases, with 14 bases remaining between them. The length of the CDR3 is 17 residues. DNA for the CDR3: TGTGCCTGTGACACGGTGGGTGATAGCCGGGACACCCGACAGATGTTTTTC. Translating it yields CACDTVGDSRDTRQMFF.

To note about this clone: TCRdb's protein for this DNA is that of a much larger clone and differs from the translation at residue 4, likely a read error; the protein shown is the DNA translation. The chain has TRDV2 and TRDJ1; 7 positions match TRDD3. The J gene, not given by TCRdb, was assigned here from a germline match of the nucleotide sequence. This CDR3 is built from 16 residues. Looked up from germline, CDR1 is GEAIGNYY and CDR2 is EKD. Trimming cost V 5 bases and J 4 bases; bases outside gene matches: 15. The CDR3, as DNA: TGTGCCTGTGTAGAAGTGGGGGAAATTGGGGGCGATAAACTCATCTTT. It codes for CACVEVGEIGGDKLIF.

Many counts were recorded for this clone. CDR3 sequence: CALGEPLAYWGIPHTDKLIF. In DNA form, the CDR3 reads TGTGCTCTTGGGGAACCATTGGCGTACTGGGGGATACCCCACACCGATAAACTCATCTTT. The rearrangement uses TRDV1 and TRDJ1; 12 bases are a match to TRDD3. The J segment lost 0 bases and the V segment lost 1 base, leaving 12 bases of the junction unmatched. In germline, CDR1 is TSWWSYY, CDR2 QGS. CDR3 length: 20 residues.

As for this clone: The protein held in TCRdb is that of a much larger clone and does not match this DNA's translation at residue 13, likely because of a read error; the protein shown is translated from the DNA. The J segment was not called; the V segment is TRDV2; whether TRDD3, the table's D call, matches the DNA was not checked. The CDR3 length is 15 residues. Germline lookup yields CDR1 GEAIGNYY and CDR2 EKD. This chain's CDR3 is CACDTGGLYTDKPIF. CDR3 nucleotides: TGTGCCTGTGACACCGGGGGCTTGTACACCGATAAACCCATCTTT.

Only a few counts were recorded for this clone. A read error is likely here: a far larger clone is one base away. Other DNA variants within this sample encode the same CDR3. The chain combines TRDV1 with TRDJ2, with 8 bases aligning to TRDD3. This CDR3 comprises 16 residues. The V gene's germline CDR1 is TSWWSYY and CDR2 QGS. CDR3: CALGWGTPWTTAQLFF. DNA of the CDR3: TGTGCTCTTGGCTGGGGGACCCCTTGGACCACAGCACAACTCTTCTTC.

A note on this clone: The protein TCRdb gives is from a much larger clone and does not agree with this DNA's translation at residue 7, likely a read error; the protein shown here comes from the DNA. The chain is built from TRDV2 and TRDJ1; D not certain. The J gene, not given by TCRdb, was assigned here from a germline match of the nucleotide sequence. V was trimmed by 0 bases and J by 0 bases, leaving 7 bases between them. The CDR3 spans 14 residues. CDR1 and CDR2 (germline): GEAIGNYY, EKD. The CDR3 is CACDTFGHTDKLIF. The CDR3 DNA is TGTGCCTGTGACACCTTCGGGCACACCGATAAACTCATCTTT.

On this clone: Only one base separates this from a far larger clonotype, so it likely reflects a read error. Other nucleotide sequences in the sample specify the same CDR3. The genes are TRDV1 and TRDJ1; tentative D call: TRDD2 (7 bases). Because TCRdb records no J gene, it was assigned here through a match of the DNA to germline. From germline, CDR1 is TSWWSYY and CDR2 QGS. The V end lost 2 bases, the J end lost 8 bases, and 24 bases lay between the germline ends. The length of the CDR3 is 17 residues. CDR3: CALGEIPSFTGGAKLIF. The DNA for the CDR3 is TGTGCTCTTGGGGAAATCCCTTCCTTTACGGGGGGAGCCAAACTCATCTTT.

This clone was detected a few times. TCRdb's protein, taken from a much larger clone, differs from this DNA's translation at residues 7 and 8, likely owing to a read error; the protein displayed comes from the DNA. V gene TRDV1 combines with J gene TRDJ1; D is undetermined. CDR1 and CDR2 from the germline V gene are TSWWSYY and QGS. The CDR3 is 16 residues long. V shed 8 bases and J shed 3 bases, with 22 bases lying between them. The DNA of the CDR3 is TGTGCTCTTCTGACCGCAGCAGGGAGTTCGGCCGATAAACTCATCTTT. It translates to CALLTAAGSSADKLIF.

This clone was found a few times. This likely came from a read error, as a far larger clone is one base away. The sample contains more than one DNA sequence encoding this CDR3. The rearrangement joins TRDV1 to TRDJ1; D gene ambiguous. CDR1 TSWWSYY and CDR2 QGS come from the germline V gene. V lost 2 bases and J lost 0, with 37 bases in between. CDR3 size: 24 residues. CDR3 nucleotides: TGTGCTCTTGGGGAATCTACCCTGAAGAAGCCAGGCGCCCTTTTACTATCATACACCGATAAACTCATCTTT. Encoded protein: CALGESTLKKPGALLLSYTDKLIF.

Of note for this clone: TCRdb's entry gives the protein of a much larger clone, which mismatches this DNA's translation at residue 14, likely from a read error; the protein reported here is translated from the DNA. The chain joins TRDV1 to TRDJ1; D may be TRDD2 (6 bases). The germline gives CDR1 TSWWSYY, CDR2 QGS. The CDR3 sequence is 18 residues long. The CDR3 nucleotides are TGTGCTCTTGGGGAAGTGGGAGGGATCCCATCCTACACCGCTAAACTCATCTTT. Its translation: CALGEVGGIPSYTAKLIF.

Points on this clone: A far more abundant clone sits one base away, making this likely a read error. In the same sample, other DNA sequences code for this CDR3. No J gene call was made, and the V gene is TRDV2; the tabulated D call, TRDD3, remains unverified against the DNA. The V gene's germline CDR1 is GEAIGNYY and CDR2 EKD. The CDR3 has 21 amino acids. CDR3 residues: CACDTGSPFLRPFSDTDKLIF. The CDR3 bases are TGTGCCTGTGACACCGGAAGCCCATTCCTACGTCCTTTCTCAGACACCGATAAACTCATCTTC.

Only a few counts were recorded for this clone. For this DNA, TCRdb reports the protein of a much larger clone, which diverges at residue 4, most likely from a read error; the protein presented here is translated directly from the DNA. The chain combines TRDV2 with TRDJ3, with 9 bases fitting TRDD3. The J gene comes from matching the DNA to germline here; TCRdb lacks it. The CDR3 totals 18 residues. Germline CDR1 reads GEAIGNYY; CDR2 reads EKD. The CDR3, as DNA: TGTGCCTGTGGCACCGGGGGATACTACTCCTGGGACACCCGACAGATGTTTTTC. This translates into CACGTGGYYSWDTRQMFF.

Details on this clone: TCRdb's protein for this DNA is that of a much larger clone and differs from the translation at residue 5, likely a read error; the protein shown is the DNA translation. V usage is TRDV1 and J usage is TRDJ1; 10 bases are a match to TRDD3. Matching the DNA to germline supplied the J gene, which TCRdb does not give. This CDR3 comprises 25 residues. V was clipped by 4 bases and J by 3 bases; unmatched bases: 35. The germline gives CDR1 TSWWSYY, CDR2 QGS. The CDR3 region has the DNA TGTGCTCTTGGGGGAATGAAGGGCGTCCTACGTTTCGACTGGGGGATTCGGGGGGACGCCGATAAACTCATCTTT. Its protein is CALGGMKGVLRFDWGIRGDADKLIF.

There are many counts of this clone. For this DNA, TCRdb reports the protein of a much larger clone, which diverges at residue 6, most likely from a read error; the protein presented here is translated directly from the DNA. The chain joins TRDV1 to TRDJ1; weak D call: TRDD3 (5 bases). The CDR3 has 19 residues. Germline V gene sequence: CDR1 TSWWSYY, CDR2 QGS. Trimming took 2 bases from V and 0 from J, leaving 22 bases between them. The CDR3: CALGEAWGPSGKYTDKLIF. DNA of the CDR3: TGTGCTCTTGGGGAAGCGTGGGGTCCCTCAGGGAAGTACACCGATAAACTCATCTTT.

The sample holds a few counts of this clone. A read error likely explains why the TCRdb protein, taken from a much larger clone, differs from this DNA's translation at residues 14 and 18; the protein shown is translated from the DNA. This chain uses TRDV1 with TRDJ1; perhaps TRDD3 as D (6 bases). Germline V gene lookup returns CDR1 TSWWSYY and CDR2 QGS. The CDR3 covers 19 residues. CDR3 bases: TGTGCTCTTGGGGAACTTGGGGCTAGCCCTGGGGTTCACCGGGGCAAACTCACCTTT. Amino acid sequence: CALGELGASPGVHRGKLTF.